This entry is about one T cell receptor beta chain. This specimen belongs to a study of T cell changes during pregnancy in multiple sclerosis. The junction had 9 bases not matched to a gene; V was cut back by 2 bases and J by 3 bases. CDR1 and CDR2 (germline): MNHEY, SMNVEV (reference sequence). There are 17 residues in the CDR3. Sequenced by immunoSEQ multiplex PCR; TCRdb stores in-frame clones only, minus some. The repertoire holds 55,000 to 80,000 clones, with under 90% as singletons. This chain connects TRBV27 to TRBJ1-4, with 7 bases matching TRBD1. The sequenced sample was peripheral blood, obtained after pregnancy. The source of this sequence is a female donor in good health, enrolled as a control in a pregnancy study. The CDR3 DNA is TGTGCCAGCAGTTTAGGGATGACAGGGTTGTCTAATGAAAAACTGTTTTTT. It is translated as CASSLGMTGLSNEKLFF.